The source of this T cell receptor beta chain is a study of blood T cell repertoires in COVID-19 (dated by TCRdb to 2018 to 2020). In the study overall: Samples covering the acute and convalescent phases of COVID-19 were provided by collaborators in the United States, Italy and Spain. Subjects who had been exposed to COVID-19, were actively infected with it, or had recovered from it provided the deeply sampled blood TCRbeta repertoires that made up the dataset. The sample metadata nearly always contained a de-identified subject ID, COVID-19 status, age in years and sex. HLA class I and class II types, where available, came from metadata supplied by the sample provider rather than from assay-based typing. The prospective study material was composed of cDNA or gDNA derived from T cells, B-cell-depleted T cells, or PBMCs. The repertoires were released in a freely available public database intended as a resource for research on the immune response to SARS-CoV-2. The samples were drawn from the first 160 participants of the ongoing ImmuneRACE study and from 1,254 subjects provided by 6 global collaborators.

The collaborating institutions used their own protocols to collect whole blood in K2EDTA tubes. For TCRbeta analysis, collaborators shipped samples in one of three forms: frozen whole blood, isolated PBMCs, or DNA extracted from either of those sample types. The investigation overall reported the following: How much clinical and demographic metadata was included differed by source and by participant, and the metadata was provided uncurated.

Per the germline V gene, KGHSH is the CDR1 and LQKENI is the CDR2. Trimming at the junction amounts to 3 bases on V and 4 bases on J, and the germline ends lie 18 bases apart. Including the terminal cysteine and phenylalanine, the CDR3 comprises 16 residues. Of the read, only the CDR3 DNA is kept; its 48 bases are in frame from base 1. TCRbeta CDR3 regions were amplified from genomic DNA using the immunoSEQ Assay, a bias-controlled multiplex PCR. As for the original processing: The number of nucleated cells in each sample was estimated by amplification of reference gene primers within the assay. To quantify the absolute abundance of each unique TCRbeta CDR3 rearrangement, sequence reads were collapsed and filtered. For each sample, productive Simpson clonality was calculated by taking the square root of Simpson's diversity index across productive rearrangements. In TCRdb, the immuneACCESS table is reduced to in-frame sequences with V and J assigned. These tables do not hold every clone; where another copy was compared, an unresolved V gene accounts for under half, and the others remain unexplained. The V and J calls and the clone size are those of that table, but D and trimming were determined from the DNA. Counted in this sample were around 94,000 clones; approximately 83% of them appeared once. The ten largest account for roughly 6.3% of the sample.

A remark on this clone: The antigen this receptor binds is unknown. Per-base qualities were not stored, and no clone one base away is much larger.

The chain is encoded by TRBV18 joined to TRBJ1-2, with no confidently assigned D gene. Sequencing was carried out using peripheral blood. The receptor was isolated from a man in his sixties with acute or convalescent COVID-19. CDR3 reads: CASSPKPKEPFYGYTF. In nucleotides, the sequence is TGTGCCAGCTCACCTAAACCAAAGGAGCCATTCTATGGCTACACCTTC.